This passage covers 9 T cell receptor beta chains from one sample sequenced in a study of blood T cells in healthy people across ages. A J-beta primer mix and a sample-barcoded 5' primer were used in a second PCR of roughly 7 to 12 cycles. TCRdb re-called the 5' RACE reads through MiXCR, storing one row per CDR3 protein. This sample has around 900,000 distinct CDR3 sequences; 29% occur once, and the top ten carry 17%. Sequenced sample: blood. The receptors were gathered from a woman aged 80 or older in good health.

The V gene is TRBV3-1, the J gene TRBJ1-2; D not resolved. The CDR3 is made up of 13 amino acids. The V gene lost 1 base and the J gene lost 2 bases, with 5 bases spanning the gap. In germline, CDR1 is LGHDT, CDR2 YNNKEL (reference sequence). DNA of the CDR3: TGTGCCAGCAGCCAAGCGTTGAACTATGGCTACACCTTC. Its protein product is CASSQALNYGYTF.

This clonotype was observed at least ten times. The chain links TRBV4-2 to TRBJ2-1, with 10 nucleotides matching TRBD2. CDR1 is LGHNA, CDR2 YNFKEQ, per germline. The CDR3 sequence is 15 residues long. J gave up 7 bases and V 7 bases, and 10 bases lay outside the gene matches. For the CDR3, the DNA is TGTGCCAGCACCCTGGAAAGCGGGGGGGCAAATGAGCAGTTCTTC. The encoded protein is CASTLESGGANEQFF.

This clonotype was recorded a few times. Possible read error: a much larger clone is one base away. The chain carries TRBV11-2 and TRBJ2-7; 8 bases are shared with TRBD1. The CDR3 has 15 amino acids. The V gene's germline CDR1 is SGHAT and CDR2 FQNNGV. V was clipped by 5 bases and J by 7 bases; unmatched bases: 13. The CDR3 sequence: CASSLSRGRHNEQYF. The CDR3 region has the DNA TGTGCCAGCAGCCTGTCCAGGGGGCGGCACAATGAGCAGTACTTC. The full variable domain, rest sourced from reference TRBV11-2 and TRBJ2-7, is EAGVAQSPRYKIIEKRQSVAFWCNPISGHATLYWYQQILGQGPKLLIQFQNNGVVDDSQLPKDRFSAERLKGVDSTLKIQPAKLEDSAVYLCASSLSRGRHNEQYFGPGTRLTVT.

This clonotype was detected ten times or more. The chain links TRBV5-4 to TRBJ2-7; a possible D gene is TRBD2 (6 bases). CDR1 SGHNT and CDR2 YYREEE come from the germline V gene (reference sequence). Trimming shortened V by 3 bases and J by 1 base, and 17 bases separated the two germline ends. The CDR3 has 16 residues. The CDR3 nucleotides are TGTGCCAGCAGCTGGGGTGGCAGACTAGGTTCCTACGAGCAGTACTTC. This gives the protein CASSWGGRLGSYEQYF.

This clonotype has a count of ten or more. The chain carries TRBV4-3 and TRBJ2-3, with D unclear. Germline CDR1 and CDR2: LGHNA and YSLEER. The CDR3 spans 14 residues. V was shortened by 2 bases and J by 2 bases, with 8 bases between the two germline ends. Here the CDR3 reads CASSQRLNTDTQYF. CDR3 in DNA: TGCGCCAGCAGCCAAAGACTGAACACAGATACGCAGTATTTT.

This clonotype showed up just a few times. This chain connects TRBV4-3 to TRBJ1-5; tentative D call: TRBD1 (5 bases). There are 13 residues in the CDR3. In germline, CDR1 is LGHNA, CDR2 YSLEER. V was trimmed by 0 bases and J by 9 bases, leaving 9 bases between them. As DNA, the CDR3 is TGCGCCAGCAGCCAAGATCCGGGGGGGCCCCAGCATTTT. It encodes CASSQDPGGPQHF.

To note about this clonotype: A much larger clonotype is one base distant, so this may be a read error. This chain uses TRBV3-1 with TRBJ2-2, with TRBD1 identical over 8 bases. Per germline, CDR1 LGHDT and CDR2 YNNKEL (reference sequence). This CDR3 has 14 residues. As DNA, the CDR3 is TGTGTCAGCAGGGGGACAGGGAACACCGGGGAGCTGTTTTTT. As protein: CVSRGTGNTGELFF.

This clonotype was seen more than once but under ten times. The DNA for the CDR3 is TGCGCCAGCAGCTCCTGGGGAGGAAATTCACCCCTCCACTTT. Translating gives CASSSWGGNSPLHF. The chain joins TRBV5-1 to TRBJ1-6; no firm D call. Trimming shortened V by 3 bases and J by 7 bases, and 11 bases separated the two germline ends. Per germline, CDR1 SGHRS and CDR2 YFSETQ. The CDR3 sequence is 14 residues long.

This chain links TRBV6-2 or TRBV6-3 with TRBJ2-2; D possibly corresponds to TRBD1 (5 bases). Germline V gene lookup returns CDR1 MNHEY and CDR2 SVGEGT. The CDR3 is made up of 13 amino acids. The V gene lost 0 bases and the J gene lost 7 bases, with 6 bases spanning the gap. This CDR3 reads CASSYSRGGELFF. In DNA, the CDR3 is TGTGCCAGCAGTTACTCTAGGGGCGGGGAGCTGTTTTTT.